Listed here are 24 T cell receptor beta chains from one sample, sequenced in a study of blood T cell repertoires in COVID-19. Repertoires were generated with immunoSEQ multiplex PCR, while TCRdb's copy carries only in-frame clones and drops some. The profile shows 250,000 to 400,000 clones, 85% to 90% of them singletons. The sequencing input was peripheral blood. The receptors stem from a woman aged 25 to 39 with COVID-19, enrolled during active disease.

The chain carries TRBV14 and TRBJ1-1; no clear D gene. Germline V gene sequence: CDR1 SGHDN, CDR2 FVKESK. Between the trimmed V and J ends, which lost 2 bases and 2 bases, there was a span of 9 bases. This CDR3 is 14 amino acids long. CDR3 DNA: TGTGCCAGCAGCCAAAAATCCTCTAACACTGAAGCTTTCTTT. It is translated as CASSQKSSNTEAFF.

This sequence joins TRBV5-1 and TRBJ2-3; 11 bases match TRBD2. The CDR3 is made up of 16 amino acids. Germline V lookup: CDR1 SGHRS, CDR2 YFSETQ. The junction had 4 bases not matched to a gene; V was cut back by 4 bases and J by 0 bases. The CDR3 loop reads CASSEGLAVSTDTQYF. The CDR3 nucleotides read TGCGCCAGCAGCGAGGGACTAGCGGTTAGCACAGATACGCAGTATTTT.

This chain connects TRBV2 to TRBJ1-1; 9 nucleotides match TRBD1. V shed 6 bases and J 5 bases; nucleotides not matched to a gene: 1. The CDR3 contains 12 residues. Germline CDR1 reads SNHLY; CDR2 reads FYNNEI. The CDR3 sequence: CASRGTGTEAFF. Written as DNA, the CDR3 is TGTGCCAGCAGGGGGACAGGGACTGAAGCTTTCTTT.

The V and J genes are TRBV5-1 and TRBJ1-3; D may be TRBD1 (6 bases). The CDR3 is 16 amino acids. CDR1 SGHRS and CDR2 YFSETQ come from the germline V gene. Trimming removed 0 bases at V and 0 bases at J, with 10 bases between. The CDR3 is CASSLEGHSSGNTIYF. The CDR3 region has the DNA TGCGCCAGCAGCTTGGAGGGACATTCCTCTGGAAACACCATATATTTT.

The chain is built from TRBV28 and TRBJ1-2; TRBD1 matches at 7 bases. This CDR3 is built from 14 residues. CDR1 and CDR2 (germline): MDHEN, SYDVKM. The V gene end was trimmed by 6 bases and the J gene end by 1 base; junction bases not matched to a gene: 5. CDR3 nucleotide sequence: TGTGCCAGCAGGGGGACAGACCATAACTATGGCTACACCTTC. This codes for CASRGTDHNYGYTF.

The gene calls are TRBV7-2 and TRBJ2-5, with D possibly being TRBD1 (5 bases). Germline V gives CDR1 SGHTA, CDR2 FQGNSA. CDR3 length: 15 residues. V lost 7 bases to trimming and J lost 1 base, with 16 bases between them. DNA of the CDR3: TGTGCCAGCACCCAGTGGGGCGCGAGCCAAGAGACCCAGTACTTC. This codes for CASTQWGASQETQYF.

J is TRBJ2-1 and V is TRBV7-9; D perhaps matches TRBD2 (6 bases). This CDR3 region has 15 residues. Trimming shortened V by 1 base and J by 6 bases, and 13 bases separated the two germline ends. Germline V CDR1 and CDR2: SEHNR, FQNEAQ (reference sequence). The CDR3 reads CASSLVVNGGNEQFF. The CDR3 DNA is TGTGCCAGCAGCTTAGTTGTTAACGGGGGCAATGAGCAGTTCTTC.

The genes are TRBV30 and TRBJ1-1; no definite D call. CDR1 and CDR2 from the germline V gene are GTSNPN and SVGIG (reference sequence). This CDR3 is 11 amino acids long. Deletions cut 4 bases from V and 7 bases from J, with 10 bases between. The CDR3 DNA follows: TGTGCCTGGACCCAAGAGAATGAAGCTTTCTTT. Translating it yields CAWTQENEAFF.

The chain links TRBV5-1 to TRBJ1-1, with 8 bases aligning to TRBD1. The CDR3 totals 14 residues. V shed 6 bases, J shed 5 bases, and the junction held 9 bases outside the gene matches. The V gene's germline CDR1 is SGHRS and CDR2 YFSETQ. The CDR3 sequence: CASTLQGGWTEAFF. As DNA, the CDR3 is TGCGCCAGCACCTTACAGGGGGGATGGACTGAAGCTTTCTTT.

The chain has TRBV5-6 and TRBJ2-1; D possibly corresponds to TRBD2 (5 bases). CDR1 is SGHDT, CDR2 YYEEEE, per germline. This CDR3 is 15 amino acids long. V lost 5 bases and J lost 1, with 13 bases in between. The CDR3 DNA reads TGTGCCAGCAGTTTAGCTAGCAGTTCCTACAATGAGCAGTTCTTC. Translation gives CASSLASSSYNEQFF.

The chain joins TRBV2 to TRBJ2-5; TRBD1 aligns across 8 bases. With 6 bases clipped from V and 2 bases from J, the junction kept 8 bases outside the gene matches. This CDR3 contains 15 residues. Germline CDR1 reads SNHLY; CDR2 reads FYNNEI. The CDR3 DNA sequence: TGTGCCAGCAGACGAGGGACAGGATGGCAAGAGACCCAGTACTTC. Protein product: CASRRGTGWQETQYF.

This chain uses TRBV13 with TRBJ1-1; D might be TRBD1 (6 bases). The CDR3 loop spans 13 amino acids. V was cut by 5 bases and J by 5 bases, with 12 bases left in between. CDR1 is PRHDT and CDR2 is FYEKMQ in the germline V gene (reference sequence). The CDR3 region has the DNA TGTGCCAGCAGCCAGGGAGGGGGAACTGAAGCTTTCTTT. As protein: CASSQGGGTEAFF.

A note on this clone: Other DNA sequences from this sample encode an identical CDR3 as well. This chain connects TRBV2 to TRBJ2-5; 7 nucleotides line up with TRBD1. CDR3 length: 13 residues. From germline, CDR1 is SNHLY and CDR2 FYNNEI. The V gene end was trimmed by 7 bases and the J gene end by 2 bases; junction bases not matched to a gene: 4. CDR3 nucleotides: TGTGCCAGCACCAGGGACAGTCAAGAGACCCAGTACTTC. Its translation: CASTRDSQETQYF.

This chain uses TRBV11-2 with TRBJ1-6; D not resolved. The CDR3 extends over 16 amino acids. Trimming took off 5 bases at V and 2 bases at J, with 13 bases between the two ends. Germline-derived CDR1 and CDR2 are SGHAT and FQNNGV. Here the CDR3 DNA reads TGTGCCAGCAGCCCGGTAACTTCCGCCTATAATTCACCCCTCCACTTT. It encodes CASSPVTSAYNSPLHF.

The gene calls are TRBV5-6 and TRBJ1-6; 10 bases align to TRBD1. This CDR3 has 14 residues. The junction had 6 bases not matched to a gene; V was cut back by 4 bases and J by 11 bases. Germline CDR1 is SGHDT and CDR2 is YYEEEE. The chain's CDR3 is CASSPGQGFPPLHF. Here the CDR3 DNA reads TGTGCCAGCAGCCCGGGACAGGGGTTTCCACCCCTCCACTTT.

This chain joins TRBV27 and TRBJ1-1; 9 bases agree with TRBD1. Germline lookup yields CDR1 MNHEY and CDR2 SMNVEV (reference sequence). V lost 2 bases, J lost 4 bases, and 8 bases stayed unmatched. The CDR3 has 16 amino acids. This CDR3 is CASSLGFGQGITEAFF. DNA of the CDR3: TGTGCCAGCAGTTTAGGATTTGGACAGGGGATCACTGAAGCTTTCTTT.

The chain is built from TRBV10-3 and TRBJ1-4; no firm D call. Trimming pared 0 bases from V and 5 bases from J, leaving 16 bases between. The CDR3 has 17 residues. Looked up from germline, CDR1 is ENHRY and CDR2 is SYGVKD. CDR3 amino acids: CAISESANRGSNEKLFF. The DNA of the CDR3 is TGTGCCATCAGTGAGTCGGCAAATAGAGGCTCAAATGAAAAACTGTTTTTT.

The V gene is TRBV30, the J gene TRBJ1-1; TRBD1 matches at 9 bases. V trimming: 3 bases; J trimming: 3 bases; junction bases outside the gene matches: 11. CDR3 length: 16 amino acids. CDR1 and CDR2 (germline): GTSNPN, SVGIG (reference sequence). CDR3 nucleotides: TGTGCCTGGAGGCAACAGGGGGCTAGGGGTGACACTGAAGCTTTCTTT. Translation gives CAWRQQGARGDTEAFF.

This clone was seen a single time. J is TRBJ1-4 and V is TRBV7-2; TRBD1 is a possible D gene (6 bases). The CDR3 sequence is 14 residues long. Germline CDR1 reads SGHTA; CDR2 reads FQGNSA. The ends were cut back, 4 bases at V and 3 bases at J, with 9 bases in the middle. The CDR3 sequence is CASSSRQANEKLFF. The CDR3 nucleotides read TGTGCCAGCAGCTCCCGACAGGCTAATGAAAAACTGTTTTTT.

The chain has TRBV5-1 and TRBJ1-1; 7 bases are shared with TRBD1. CDR3 length: 16 amino acids. J was trimmed by 0 bases and V by 2 bases; bases with no gene match: 7. Germline V lookup: CDR1 SGHRS, CDR2 YFSETQ. The chain's CDR3 is CASSLGGGNMNTEAFF. In DNA, the CDR3 is TGCGCCAGCAGCTTAGGAGGGGGCAACATGAACACTGAAGCTTTCTTT.

CDR3 bases: TGTGCCAGCAGCTTAGCGGGAGGCTACGAGCAGTACTTC. Translating gives CASSLAGGYEQYF. The rearrangement links TRBV7-9 to TRBJ2-7; a possible D gene is TRBD2 (6 bases). The V end was cut by 0 bases, the J end by 3 bases, with 6 bases between. The CDR3 consists of 13 residues. In germline, CDR1 is SEHNR, CDR2 FQNEAQ (reference sequence).

The chain combines TRBV30 with TRBJ2-1, with unresolved D. The CDR3 runs 15 residues. Trimming took 2 bases from V and 8 from J, leaving 19 bases between them. The germline gives CDR1 GTSNPN, CDR2 SVGIG (reference sequence). The CDR3 protein is CAWSSSPPNLDEQFF. The CDR3 DNA reads TGTGCCTGGAGTTCCTCCCCTCCCAACTTGGATGAGCAGTTCTTC.

The chain recombines TRBV11-3 with TRBJ1-1, with D unresolved. Germline V lookup: CDR1 SGHNT, CDR2 YENEEA. Trimming shortened V by 3 bases and J by 6 bases, and 14 bases separated the two germline ends. The length of the CDR3 is 14 residues. The CDR3 loop reads CASSLGSLGAEAFF. Written as DNA, the CDR3 is TGTGCCAGCAGCTTGGGCAGCCTGGGAGCTGAAGCTTTCTTT.

The CDR3 region is CASRFPQAGYTF. In nucleotides, the CDR3 is TGCGCCAGCAGGTTTCCACAGGCGGGCTACACCTTC. This rearrangement joins TRBV4-1 to TRBJ1-2, with D possibly TRBD1 on 5 matching bases. The ends were cut back, 6 bases at V and 8 bases at J, with 13 bases in the middle. This CDR3 comprises 12 residues. CDR1 and CDR2 (germline): MGHRA, YSYEKL.